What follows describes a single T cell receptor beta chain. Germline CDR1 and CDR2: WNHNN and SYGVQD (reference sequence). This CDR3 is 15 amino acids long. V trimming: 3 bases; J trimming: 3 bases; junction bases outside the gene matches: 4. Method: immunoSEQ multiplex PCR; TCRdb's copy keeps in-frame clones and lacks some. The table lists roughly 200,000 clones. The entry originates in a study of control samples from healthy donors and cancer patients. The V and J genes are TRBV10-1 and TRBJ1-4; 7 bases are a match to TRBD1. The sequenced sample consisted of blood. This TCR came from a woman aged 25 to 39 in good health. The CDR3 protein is CASSEGGTANEKLFF. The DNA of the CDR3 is TGCGCCAGCAGTGAAGGTGGGACAGCTAATGAAAAACTGTTTTTT.